The TCR beta chain under discussion was sequenced for a study of blood T cell repertoires in COVID-19. For the study at large: Some COVID-19 samples were acute and others convalescent; all came from the United States, Italy and Spain.

V lost 2 bases, J lost 2 bases, and 12 bases stayed unmatched. This CDR3 region has 18 residues. Germline CDR1 SGHRS, CDR2 YFSETQ. In the study's own analysis: Amplification of reference gene primers provided the estimated nucleated cell counts. Generated by immunoSEQ multiplex PCR, the TCRdb table keeps only in-frame clones and is missing some. V, J and clone size are taken as reported in that table, and D and trimming were inferred from the DNA itself. The sample consists of around 190,000 clones, about 76% of them appearing once. The sequenced sample consisted of peripheral blood. This chain connects TRBV5-1 to TRBJ2-1; TRBD2 agrees at 8 bases. The receptor comes from a woman in her 50s with active or convalescent COVID-19. Here the CDR3 DNA reads TGCGCCAGCAGCTTCCAGGGAAGCGGGAGCGGGGCCTACAATGAGCAGTTCTTC. The encoded protein is CASSFQGSGSGAYNEQFF.